This T cell receptor (beta chain) was captured in a study of T cell repertoires in cytomegalovirus infection. The wider study: Public TCR beta signature analysis indicated the presence of both CMV infection and matching HLA type.

Trimming left V 3 bases short and J 0 bases short, with 12 bases between. CDR1 and CDR2 from the germline V gene are SGHRS and YFSETQ. This CDR3 region has 16 residues. TCRdb itself ran the reads through MiXCR, one entry per CDR3 protein. The table includes under 200,000 distinct CDR3 sequences, about 30% detected once. This sequence originates from a human donor in good health (CMV status not recorded). Some clones in this sample may be carry-over from other donors' samples. The chain uses TRBV5-1 and TRBJ1-4; D is unresolved. The specimen was PBMCs. The DNA for the CDR3 is TGCGCCAGCAGCTCCAACTTCATCGCAACTAATGAAAAACTGTTTTTT. Its protein is CASSSNFIATNEKLFF.